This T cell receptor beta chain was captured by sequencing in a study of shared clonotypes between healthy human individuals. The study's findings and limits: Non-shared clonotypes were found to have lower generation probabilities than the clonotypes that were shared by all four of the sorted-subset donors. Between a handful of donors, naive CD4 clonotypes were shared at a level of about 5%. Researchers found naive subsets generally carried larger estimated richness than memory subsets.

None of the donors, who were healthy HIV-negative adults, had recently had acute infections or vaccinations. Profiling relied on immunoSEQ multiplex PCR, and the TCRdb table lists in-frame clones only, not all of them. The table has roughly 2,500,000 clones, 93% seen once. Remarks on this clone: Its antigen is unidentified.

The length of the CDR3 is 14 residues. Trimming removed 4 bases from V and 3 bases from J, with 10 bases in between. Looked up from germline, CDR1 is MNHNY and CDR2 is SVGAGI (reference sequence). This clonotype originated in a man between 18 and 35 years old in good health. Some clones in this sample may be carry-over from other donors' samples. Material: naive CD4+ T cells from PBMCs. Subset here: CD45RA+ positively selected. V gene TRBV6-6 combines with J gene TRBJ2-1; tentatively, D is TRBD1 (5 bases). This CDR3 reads CASSWAGFYNEQFF. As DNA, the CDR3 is TGTGCCAGCAGTTGGGCAGGGTTCTACAATGAGCAGTTCTTC.